These 18 T cell receptor beta chains came from one sample sequenced in a study of shared clonotypes between healthy human individuals. The repertoire was sequenced with immunoSEQ multiplex PCR; TCRdb's copy has only in-frame clones and lacks some. The sample yields some 2,000,000 clones, around 96% seen once. The naive CD8 population came from CD45RO-negative cells selected for CCR7, without terminally differentiated effector memory CD45RA+ cells. The sequenced sample consisted of naive CD8+ T cells sorted from blood. All receptors come from a man aged 18 to 29 in good health.

The chain combines TRBV27 with TRBJ2-1, with D possibly matching TRBD2 (6 bases). There are 15 residues in the CDR3. Germline V gene data show CDR1 as MNHEY and CDR2 as SMNVEV (reference sequence). Deletions cut 0 bases from V and 6 bases from J, with 12 bases between. The CDR3 sequence: CASSLSMEGVNEQFF. The CDR3 DNA follows: TGTGCCAGCAGTTTATCGATGGAGGGAGTCAATGAGCAGTTCTTC.

The chain links TRBV27 to TRBJ1-1; D remains ambiguous. The CDR3 is 13 amino acids. V was clipped by 2 bases and J by 7 bases, with 11 bases between them. Germline V lookup: CDR1 MNHEY, CDR2 SMNVEV (reference sequence). The CDR3 reads CASSLDARGEAFF. For the CDR3, the DNA is TGTGCCAGCAGTTTAGACGCACGGGGTGAAGCTTTCTTT.

In nucleotides, the CDR3 is TGTGCCAGCAGTTTATCTGGTAGGGAGAGCACAGATACGCAGTATTTT. As protein: CASSLSGRESTDTQYF. The genes are TRBV27 and TRBJ2-3, with D maybe TRBD2 (5 bases). This CDR3 region has 16 residues. Trimming took off 0 bases at V and 0 bases at J, with 10 bases between the two ends. From germline, CDR1 is MNHEY and CDR2 SMNVEV (reference sequence).

CDR3 bases: TGTGCCAGCAGCTTAGGAATAGTTTCTAACTATGGCTACACCTTC. This codes for CASSLGIVSNYGYTF. The V gene is TRBV7-9, the J gene TRBJ1-2, with D hard to call. Germline values: CDR1 SEHNR, CDR2 FQNEAQ (reference sequence). Trimming shortened V by 1 base and J by 0 bases, and 9 bases separated the two germline ends. The length of the CDR3 is 15 residues. Using reference TRBV7-9 and TRBJ1-2 for the parts outside the CDR3, the full variable domain is DTGVSQNPRHKITKRGQNVTFRCDPISEHNRLYWYRQTLGQGPEFLTYFQNEAQLEKSRLLSDRFSAERPKGSFSTLEIQRTEQGDSAMYLCASSLGIVSNYGYTFGSGTRLTVV.

J is TRBJ2-2 and V is TRBV7-8, with D possibly being TRBD2 (5 bases). Per the germline V gene, CDR1 is SGHVS and CDR2 is FQNEAQ. Trimming removed 5 bases at V and 3 bases at J, with 16 bases between. The CDR3 sequence is 16 residues long. CDR3 bases: TGTGCCAGCAGCCGGGAAGGCATGCTGTACACCGGGGAGCTGTTTTTT. This translates into CASSREGMLYTGELFF.

J is TRBJ2-5 and V is TRBV7-2; 10 positions match TRBD2. Germline CDR1 and CDR2: SGHTA and FQGNSA. The CDR3 consists of 16 residues. V lost 1 base to trimming and J lost 5 bases; unmatched junction nucleotides: 7. The CDR3 sequence is CASSLGGLAAGETQYF. The CDR3 nucleotides read TGTGCCAGCAGCTTAGGAGGACTAGCGGCCGGTGAGACCCAGTACTTC.

The V and J genes are TRBV2 and TRBJ2-7, with 8 bases fitting TRBD1. Germline CDR1 is SNHLY and CDR2 is FYNNEI. Trimming took 2 bases from V and 4 from J; bases not matched to a gene: 7. The CDR3 consists of 15 residues. The CDR3 nucleotides are TGTGCCAGCAGTGAAACAGGGACAGGTGTTTACGAGCAGTACTTC. Translating gives CASSETGTGVYEQYF.

The chain combines TRBV7-9 with TRBJ2-6, with no clear D. The ends were cut back, 1 base at V and 4 bases at J, with 8 bases in the middle. The CDR3 covers 15 residues. CDR1 is SEHNR and CDR2 is FQNEAQ in the germline V gene (reference sequence). The CDR3 here is CASSLGLLGANVLTF. The CDR3 DNA is TGTGCCAGCAGCTTAGGTCTCTTAGGGGCCAACGTCCTGACTTTC.

The chain joins TRBV10-3 to TRBJ2-7; the match to TRBD2 covers 8 bases. After removal of 4 bases from V and 7 bases from J, the junction contained 18 bases not matched to a gene. The germline gives CDR1 ENHRY, CDR2 SYGVKD. The CDR3 sequence is 17 residues long. CDR3 coding DNA: TGTGCCATCAGTGCAACACTTGGGACTAGTGGGAAGGGGGAGCAGTACTTC. It yields the protein CAISATLGTSGKGEQYF.

CDR3 DNA: TGTGCCAGCAGTGAATTTCCCGATGGTGACGAGCAGTACTTC. The encoded protein is CASSEFPDGDEQYF. This chain connects TRBV2 to TRBJ2-7, with D unclear. The length of the CDR3 is 14 residues. Germline V CDR1 and CDR2: SNHLY, FYNNEI. Trimming removed 2 bases at V and 5 bases at J, with 13 bases between.

This chain uses TRBV10-2 with TRBJ2-1, with 7 bases matching TRBD2. The CDR3 runs 15 residues. Germline CDR1 reads WSHSY; CDR2 reads SAAADI. The V gene end was trimmed by 4 bases and the J gene end by 8 bases; junction bases not matched to a gene: 11. CDR3 coding DNA: TGCGCCAGCAGTGTGGCGGGAGCCCTCGGCCATGAGCAGTTCTTC. Its protein product is CASSVAGALGHEQFF.

For this clone: Within the sample, other DNA sequences also encode this same CDR3. The chain is built from TRBV27 and TRBJ2-2; no definite D call. CDR3 length: 12 residues. CDR1 is MNHEY and CDR2 is SMNVEV in the germline V gene (reference sequence). Trimming took 0 bases from V and 8 from J, leaving 4 bases between them. The CDR3: CASSLSGGELFF. For the CDR3, the DNA is TGTGCCAGCAGTTTATCGGGGGGGGAGCTGTTTTTT.

The rearrangement links TRBV30 to TRBJ1-5; the D gene is possibly TRBD1 (6 bases). V was trimmed by 3 bases and J by 1 base, leaving 13 bases between them. The V gene's germline CDR1 is GTSNPN and CDR2 SVGIG (reference sequence). The CDR3 covers 15 residues. CDR3 sequence: CAWSFRGESNQPQHF. CDR3 DNA: TGTGCCTGGAGCTTCAGGGGAGAGAGCAATCAGCCCCAGCATTTT. The whole variable domain, filled in from reference TRBV30 and TRBJ1-5, reads SQTIHQWPATLVQPVGSPLSLECTVEGTSNPNLYWYRQAAGRGLQLLFYSVGIGQISSEVPQNLSASRPQDRQFILSSKKLLLSDSGFYLCAWSFRGESNQPQHFGDGTRLSIL.

V and J are TRBV10-3 and TRBJ2-7; D might be TRBD1 or TRBD2, each matching 6 bases. V lost 3 bases and J lost 7, with 16 bases in between. Germline V gene sequence: CDR1 ENHRY, CDR2 SYGVKD. CDR3 length: 14 amino acids. CDR3 protein: CAISEGGPLEEQYF. As DNA, the CDR3 is TGTGCCATCAGTGAAGGGGGGCCTCTAGAAGAGCAGTACTTC.

The genes are TRBV19 and TRBJ2-2; the D gene is possibly TRBD2 (5 bases). Germline V CDR1 and CDR2: LNHDA, SQIVND (reference sequence). The V end was cut by 0 bases, the J end by 0 bases, with 11 bases between. CDR3 length: 17 residues. The CDR3 DNA follows: TGTGCCAGTAGTATAGATGGGGAGACAACGAACACCGGGGAGCTGTTTTTT. Residues: CASSIDGETTNTGELFF.

The V call is TRBV2, the J call TRBJ1-1; the D is unclear. Trimming pared 7 bases from V and 3 bases from J, leaving 9 bases between. The CDR3 is 12 residues long. CDR1 is SNHLY, CDR2 FYNNEI, per germline. CDR3 in amino acids: CASIEEDTEAFF. DNA of the CDR3: TGTGCCAGCATTGAGGAGGACACTGAAGCTTTCTTT.

The chain uses TRBV6-1 and TRBJ1-5; D might be TRBD1 (5 bases). The ends were cut back, 6 bases at V and 4 bases at J, with 10 bases in the middle. This CDR3 is 13 amino acids long. Germline lookup yields CDR1 MNHNS and CDR2 SASEGT. The CDR3 spells CASRGVLNQPQHF. The CDR3 nucleotides read TGTGCCAGCAGAGGGGTTTTGAATCAGCCCCAGCATTTT.

In the case of this clone: Other DNA variants within this sample encode the same CDR3. The genes are TRBV7-9 and TRBJ1-3; D is unclear. Trimming cost V 1 base and J 1 base, with 5 bases left between them. The CDR3 has 14 residues. Germline V lookup: CDR1 SEHNR, CDR2 FQNEAQ (reference sequence). The CDR3 DNA follows: TGTGCCAGCAGCTTAGGCGGGTCTGGAAACACCATATATTTT. As protein: CASSLGGSGNTIYF.